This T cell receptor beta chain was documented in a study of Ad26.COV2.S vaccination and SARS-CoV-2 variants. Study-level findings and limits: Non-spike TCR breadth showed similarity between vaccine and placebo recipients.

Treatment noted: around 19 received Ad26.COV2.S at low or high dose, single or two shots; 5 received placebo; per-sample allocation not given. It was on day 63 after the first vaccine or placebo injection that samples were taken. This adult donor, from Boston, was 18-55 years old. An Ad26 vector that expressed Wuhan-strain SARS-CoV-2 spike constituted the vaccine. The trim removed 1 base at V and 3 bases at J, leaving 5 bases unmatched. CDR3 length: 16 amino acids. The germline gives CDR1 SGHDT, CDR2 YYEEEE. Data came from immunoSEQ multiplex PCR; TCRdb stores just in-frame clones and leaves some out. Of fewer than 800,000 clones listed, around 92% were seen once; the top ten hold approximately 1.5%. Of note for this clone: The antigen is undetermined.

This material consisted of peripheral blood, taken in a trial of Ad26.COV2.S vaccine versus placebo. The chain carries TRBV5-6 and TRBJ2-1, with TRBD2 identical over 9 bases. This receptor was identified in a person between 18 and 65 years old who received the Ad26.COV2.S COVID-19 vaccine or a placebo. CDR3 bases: TGTGCCAGCAGCTTGTATAGACTAGCGGACTACAATGAGCAGTTCTTC. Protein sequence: CASSLYRLADYNEQFF.